The clone carrying this TCR beta chain was counted many times. The antigen is not known. Molecular barcoding with unique molecular identifiers was used for the TCRbeta library. TCRdb called the PCR reads again in MiXCR, with one record for every CDR3 protein. This sample has just under 150,000 distinct CDR3 sequences, with around 8.5% found just once. V was pared by 6 bases and J by 8 bases, with 9 bases of the junction left unmatched. This CDR3 has 13 amino acids. Germline CDR1 reads MDHEN; CDR2 reads SYDVKM. These data are taken from a study of T-cell reconstitution after alpha-beta-depleted transplantation in children. Overall study results and limits: Several patients had high TCRbeta diversity at day 60; it came from surviving recipient T cells and thymic progenitors.

The genes are TRBV28 and TRBJ2-7, with 8 nucleotides matching TRBD1. The clonotype comes from a female patient aged 2 to 10 who had a stem cell transplant for congenital amegakaryocytic thrombocytopenia, so the T cells may come from the graft donor. Specimen: PBMCs, mostly from graft donor cells, collected 180 days after TCRalphabeta/CD19-depleted stem cell transplant. The CDR3 here is CASSGQGLRKQYF. CDR3 in DNA: TGTGCCAGCAGCGGACAGGGCCTACGAAAGCAGTACTTC.